This T cell receptor beta chain is from a study of blood T cell repertoires in COVID-19. In the study overall: The samples span acute and convalescent COVID-19 from the United States, Italy and Spain. T cells, B-cell-depleted T cells, or PBMCs supplied cDNA or gDNA.

Patients from Seattle were sampled longitudinally, starting during active infection. Note on this clone: The same CDR3 is also encoded by other DNA sequences in this sample.

Original handling: It was from reference gene primer amplification that nucleated cell counts were estimated. Measured with immunoSEQ multiplex PCR; TCRdb has only the in-frame clones, and not every one. V, J and clone size are taken as reported in that table, and D and trimming were inferred from the DNA itself. In the table there are about 250,000 clones, more than 70% of which are singletons. Germline V gene data show CDR1 as MNHEY and CDR2 as SMNVEV (reference sequence). The CDR3 loop spans 15 amino acids. Trimming cost V 6 bases and J 0 bases; bases outside gene matches: 3. The specimen was peripheral blood. This receptor was taken from a young woman with COVID-19, enrolled during active disease. The gene calls are TRBV27 and TRBJ2-2; 8 positions agree with TRBD1. CDR3 loop: CASRVQGANTGELFF. DNA for the CDR3: TGTGCCAGCAGAGTACAGGGGGCGAACACCGGGGAGCTGTTTTTT.